These 23 T cell receptor beta chains share one sample of origin, sequenced in a study of shared clonotypes between healthy human individuals. The data were produced by immunoSEQ multiplex PCR, yet TCRdb's version contains in-frame clones alone and is incomplete. The sample has about 2.4 million clones; roughly 93% are singletons. The specimen sequenced was naive CD4+ T cells from PBMCs. Subset denoted: CD45RA+ positively selected. These receptors were collected from a man between 18 and 29 years old in good health. Some clones in this sample may be carry-over from other donors' samples.

In DNA form, the CDR3 reads TGTGCCAGCAGCTTGGCGGCTACAAGCTCCTACGAGCAGTACTTC. Protein sequence: CASSLAATSSYEQYF. The V gene is TRBV5-5, the J gene TRBJ2-7; D not resolved. Germline CDR1 is SGHKS and CDR2 is YYEKEE (reference sequence). V lost 0 bases and J lost 0, with 10 bases in between. This CDR3 spans 15 amino acids. Drawing the rest from reference TRBV5-5 and TRBJ2-7, the complete variable domain is DAGVTQSPTHLIKTRGQQVTLRCSPISGHKSVSWYQQVLGQGPQFIFQYYEKEERGRGNFPDRFSARQFPNYSSELNVNALLLGDSALYLCASSLAATSSYEQYFGPGTRLTVT.

The chain carries TRBV6-1 and TRBJ2-7; no reliable D call. Germline V gene lookup returns CDR1 MNHNS and CDR2 SASEGT. CDR3 length: 13 amino acids. V was trimmed by 4 bases and J by 2 bases, leaving 9 bases between them. Here the CDR3 DNA reads TGTGCCAGCAGTGGGCCGCTTGCCTACGAGCAGTACTTC. Residues: CASSGPLAYEQYF.

The J gene is TRBJ1-2, the V gene TRBV27, with D possibly being TRBD1 (5 bases). The CDR3 runs 16 residues. Germline V gene sequence: CDR1 MNHEY, CDR2 SMNVEV (reference sequence). The V gene lost 6 bases and the J gene lost 7 bases, with 24 bases spanning the gap. In nucleotides, the CDR3 is TGTGCCAGCAGCCTTAAACCGGGACCTACCGCGGGTGGCTACACCTTC. Protein: CASSLKPGPTAGGYTF.

V and J are TRBV9 and TRBJ2-1; no clear D. Germline assignment: CDR1 SGDLS and CDR2 YYNGEE. The CDR3 is 15 residues long. V shed 4 bases and J shed 5 bases, with 16 bases lying between them. The CDR3: CASSSRIHVDNEQFF. The CDR3 nucleotides read TGTGCCAGCAGCTCCCGTATACATGTCGACAATGAGCAGTTCTTC.

The gene calls are TRBV5-1 and TRBJ2-1; the match to TRBD2 covers 9 bases. The ends lost 0 bases at V and 2 bases at J; junction bases unmatched: 3. The CDR3 sequence is 16 residues long. The germline CDR1 and CDR2 sequences are SGHRS and YFSETQ. In nucleotides, the CDR3 is TGCGCCAGCAGCTTGGATGGCGGGAGGGCCTACAATGAGCAGTTCTTC. Translating gives CASSLDGGRAYNEQFF.

This chain uses TRBV7-2 with TRBJ2-2, with 7 bases matching TRBD2. CDR1 is SGHTA, CDR2 FQGNSA, per germline. The ends lost 0 bases at V and 5 bases at J; junction bases unmatched: 3. The CDR3 is 15 residues long. CDR3 DNA sequence: TGTGCCAGCAGCTTAGCGGGAGGGCCGACCGGGGAGCTGTTTTTT. Protein product: CASSLAGGPTGELFF.

In the case of this clone: At the DNA level, this CDR3 is encoded by other sequences in the same sample as well. V is TRBV29-1 and J is TRBJ2-7; D remains ambiguous. The germline V gene has CDR1 SQVTM and CDR2 ANQGSEA. The CDR3 is made up of 12 amino acids. Trimming stripped 4 bases from V and 0 bases from J, with 7 bases between. The CDR3 sequence: CSVVASSYEQYF. DNA for the CDR3: TGCAGCGTTGTGGCTAGCTCCTACGAGCAGTACTTC.

J is TRBJ2-3 and V is TRBV7-8; 9 bases align to TRBD2. This CDR3 is 17 amino acids long. Germline V lookup: CDR1 SGHVS, CDR2 FQNEAQ. V trimming: 10 bases; J trimming: 4 bases; junction bases outside the gene matches: 18. In nucleotides, the CDR3 is TGTGCCACCGTTAGCGGGAGAGGGGGGTTCTTCTCAGATACGCAGTATTTT. This gives the protein CATVSGRGGFFSDTQYF.

The rearrangement links TRBV29-1 to TRBJ1-2; D possibly corresponds to TRBD1 (6 bases). Germline assignment: CDR1 SQVTM and CDR2 ANQGSEA. The CDR3 runs to 14 residues. Trimming stripped 7 bases from V and 8 bases from J, with 23 bases between. The DNA of the CDR3 is TGCAGCGCAGACCCCATAGGACAGACCCGCGGCTACACCTTC. Translation: CSADPIGQTRGYTF.

The chain recombines TRBV6-5 with TRBJ2-5, with 9 bases fitting TRBD2. Unmatched junction bases numbered 2, after V lost 2 bases and J lost 1 base. Per the germline V gene, CDR1 is MNHEY and CDR2 is SVGAGI. The CDR3 runs to 15 residues. This CDR3 is CASSYRGRAQETQYF. The CDR3 coding sequence is TGTGCCAGCAGTTACCGCGGGAGGGCCCAAGAGACCCAGTACTTC.

V and J are TRBV2 and TRBJ2-2; TRBD2 matches at 7 bases. With V trimmed by 6 bases and J by 6 bases, 7 bases remained unmatched. The CDR3 is made up of 14 amino acids. Germline V gene lookup returns CDR1 SNHLY and CDR2 FYNNEI. In DNA, the CDR3 is TGTGCCAGCAGGGCCGGGACTACCCCCGGGGAGCTGTTTTTT. Its translation is CASRAGTTPGELFF.

This sequence joins TRBV5-6 and TRBJ2-1; maybe TRBD1 (6 bases). The CDR3 extends over 16 amino acids. Germline V lookup: CDR1 SGHDT, CDR2 YYEEEE. Trimming left V 4 bases short and J 1 base short, with 15 bases between. The CDR3 protein is CASSPWGTLSYNEQFF. Here the CDR3 DNA reads TGTGCCAGCAGCCCGTGGGGGACACTTTCCTACAATGAGCAGTTCTTC.

This clone showed up just once. The chain couples TRBV5-1 to TRBJ2-1; 13 bases are a match to TRBD2. Looked up from germline, CDR1 is SGHRS and CDR2 is YFSETQ. With V trimmed by 5 bases and J by 5 bases, 7 bases remained unmatched. This CDR3 spans 16 amino acids. CDR3 loop: CASSYDGTSGDNEQFF. In DNA, the CDR3 is TGCGCCAGCAGTTACGACGGGACTAGCGGGGACAATGAGCAGTTCTTC.

The rearrangement joins TRBV21-1 to TRBJ2-7. TRBV21-1 is an annotated pseudogene. This CDR3 comprises 15 residues. The CDR3 DNA is TGTGCCAGCAGCCTCCCGGACGGAAAGAACTACGAGCAGTACTTC. This encodes CASSLPDGKNYEQYF.

CDR3 loop: CASRTVVAGGISGSSYEQYF. The CDR3, as DNA: TGTGCCAGCAGAACCGTCGTCGCAGGGGGTATAAGCGGGTCCTCCTACGAGCAGTACTTC. This rearrangement joins TRBV28 to TRBJ2-7; possibly TRBD1 for D (7 bases). The CDR3 has 20 residues. The ends were cut back, 6 bases at V and 0 bases at J, with 30 bases in the middle. Germline CDR1 reads MDHEN; CDR2 reads SYDVKM.

The gene calls are TRBV7-9 and TRBJ2-3; the D call may be TRBD1 or TRBD2 (5 bases each). The length of the CDR3 is 15 residues. Per germline, CDR1 SEHNR and CDR2 FQNEAQ (reference sequence). Trimming took 7 bases from V and 0 from J, leaving 14 bases between them. The CDR3 DNA is TGTGCCAGCACCCGAAGGGACCTCAGCACAGATACGCAGTATTTT. Its translation: CASTRRDLSTDTQYF.

The chain carries TRBV28 and TRBJ2-7; the D is unclear. There are 15 residues in the CDR3. The V gene's germline CDR1 is MDHEN and CDR2 SYDVKM. Trimming removed 6 bases from V and 3 bases from J, with 18 bases in between. CDR3: CASRQLGFLSYEQYF. CDR3 nucleotides: TGTGCCAGCAGACAATTAGGGTTCCTAAGCTACGAGCAGTACTTC.

About this clone itself: Additional DNA sequences in this sample encode the identical CDR3. The chain has TRBV4-2 and TRBJ2-1, with 11 bases that match TRBD2. There are 16 residues in the CDR3. CDR1 and CDR2 (germline): LGHNA, YNFKEQ. J lost 4 bases, V lost 1 base, and 3 bases had no gene match. CDR3 amino acids: CASSQGTSGRYNEQFF. CDR3 DNA: TGTGCCAGCAGCCAAGGGACTAGCGGGCGTTACAATGAGCAGTTCTTC.

The chain couples TRBV6-1 to TRBJ2-1; 9 nucleotides align to TRBD2. CDR1 MNHNS and CDR2 SASEGT come from the germline V gene. V shed 4 bases and J 8 bases; nucleotides not matched to a gene: 12. This CDR3 has 16 amino acids. CDR3 sequence: CASSVPRTSEGDEQFF. Written as DNA, the CDR3 is TGTGCCAGCAGTGTCCCGCGGACTAGCGAGGGCGATGAGCAGTTCTTC.

This chain uses TRBV19 with TRBJ2-1; the match to TRBD2 covers 8 bases. Trimming cost V 1 base and J 6 bases; bases outside gene matches: 2. CDR3 length: 14 residues. Looked up from germline, CDR1 is LNHDA and CDR2 is SQIVND (reference sequence). The CDR3: CASSIAGGVNEQFF. The CDR3 DNA sequence: TGTGCCAGTAGTATAGCGGGAGGGGTCAATGAGCAGTTCTTC.

The chain uses TRBV9 and TRBJ1-2, with TRBD1 matching over 8 bases. Per the germline V gene, CDR1 is SGDLS and CDR2 is YYNGEE. V shed 0 bases, J shed 6 bases, and the junction held 7 bases outside the gene matches. The CDR3 runs 15 residues. As DNA, the CDR3 is TGTGCCAGCAGCGTAGCGACAGGGGTATCGAATGGCTACACCTTC. Translated: CASSVATGVSNGYTF.

The table lists this clone with a count of one. The rearrangement joins TRBV7-2 to TRBJ2-3; TRBD2 is a possible D gene (5 bases). This CDR3 has 19 residues. V dropped 1 base and J dropped 0 bases, with 20 bases sitting between them. Germline V lookup: CDR1 SGHTA, CDR2 FQGNSA. The CDR3 sequence is CASSLGPLGFSASTDTQYF. CDR3 sequence (DNA): TGTGCCAGCAGCTTAGGGCCCCTAGGTTTTAGCGCGAGCACAGATACGCAGTATTTT.

The table lists this clone with a count of one. The rearrangement links TRBV5-1 to TRBJ2-6; tentative D call: TRBD1 (5 bases). The V end was cut by 4 bases, the J end by 0 bases, with 11 bases between. The CDR3 is made up of 16 amino acids. The germline V gene encodes CDR1 SGHRS and CDR2 YFSETQ. The CDR3 bases are TGCGCCAGCAGCCCCGACACAGGCTCTGGGGCCAACGTCCTGACTTTC. This sequence encodes CASSPDTGSGANVLTF.